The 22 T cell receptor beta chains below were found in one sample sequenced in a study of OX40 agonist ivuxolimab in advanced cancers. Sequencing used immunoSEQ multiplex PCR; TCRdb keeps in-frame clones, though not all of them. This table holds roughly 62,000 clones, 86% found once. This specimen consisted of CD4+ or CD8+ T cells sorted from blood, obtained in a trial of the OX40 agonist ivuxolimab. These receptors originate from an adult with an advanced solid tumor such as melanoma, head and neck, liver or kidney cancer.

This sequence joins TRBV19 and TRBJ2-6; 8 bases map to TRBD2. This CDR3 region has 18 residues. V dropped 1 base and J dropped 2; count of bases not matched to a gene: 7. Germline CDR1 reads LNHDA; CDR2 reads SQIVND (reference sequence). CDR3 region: CASSIGAGAAPGANVLTF. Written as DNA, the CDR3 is TGTGCCAGTAGTATAGGAGCGGGGGCGGCCCCTGGGGCCAACGTCCTGACTTTC.

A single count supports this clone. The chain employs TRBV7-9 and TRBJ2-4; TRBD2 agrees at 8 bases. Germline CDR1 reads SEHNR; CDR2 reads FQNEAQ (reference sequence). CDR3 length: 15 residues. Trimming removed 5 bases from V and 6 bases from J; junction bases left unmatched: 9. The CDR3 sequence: CASSDRGGPGNIQYF. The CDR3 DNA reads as TGTGCCAGCAGCGATCGGGGGGGCCCGGGAAACATTCAGTACTTC.

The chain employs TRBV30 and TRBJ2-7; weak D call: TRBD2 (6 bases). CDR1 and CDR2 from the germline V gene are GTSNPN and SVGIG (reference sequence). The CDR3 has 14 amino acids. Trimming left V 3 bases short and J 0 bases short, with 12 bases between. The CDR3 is CAWRARGSSYEQYF. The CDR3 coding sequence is TGTGCCTGGAGGGCCCGGGGGAGCTCCTACGAGCAGTACTTC.

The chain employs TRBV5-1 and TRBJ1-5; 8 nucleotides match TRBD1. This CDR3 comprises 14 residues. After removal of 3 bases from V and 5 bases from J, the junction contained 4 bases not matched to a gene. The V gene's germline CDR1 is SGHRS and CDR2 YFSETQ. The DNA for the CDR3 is TGCGCCAGCAGCTCAGGGGGCGCGGATCAGCCCCAGCATTTT. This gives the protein CASSSGGADQPQHF.

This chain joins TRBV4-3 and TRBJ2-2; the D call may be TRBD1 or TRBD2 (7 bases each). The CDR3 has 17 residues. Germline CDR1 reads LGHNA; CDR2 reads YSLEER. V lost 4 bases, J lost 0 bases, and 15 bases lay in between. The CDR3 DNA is TGCGCCAGCAGCCCTAAGCGGGACAGCGCGAACACCGGGGAGCTGTTTTTT. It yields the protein CASSPKRDSANTGELFF.

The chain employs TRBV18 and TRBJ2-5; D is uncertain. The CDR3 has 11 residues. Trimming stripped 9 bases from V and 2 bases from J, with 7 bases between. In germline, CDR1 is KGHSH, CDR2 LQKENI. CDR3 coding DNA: TGTGCCAGTACCGGTCAAGAGACCCAGTACTTC. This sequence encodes CASTGQETQYF. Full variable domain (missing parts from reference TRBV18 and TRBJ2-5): NAGVMQNPRHLVRRRGQEARLRCSPMKGHSHVYWYRQLPEEGLKFMVYLQKENIIDESGMPKERFSAEFPKEGPSILRIQQVVRGDSAAYFCASTGQETQYFGPGTRLLVL.

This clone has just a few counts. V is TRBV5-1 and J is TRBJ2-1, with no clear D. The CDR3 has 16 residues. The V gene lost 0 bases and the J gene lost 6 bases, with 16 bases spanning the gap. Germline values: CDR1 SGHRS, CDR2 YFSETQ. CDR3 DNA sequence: TGCGCCAGCAGCTTGGATGGGATACCCAGTATCAATGAGCAGTTCTTC. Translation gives CASSLDGIPSINEQFF.

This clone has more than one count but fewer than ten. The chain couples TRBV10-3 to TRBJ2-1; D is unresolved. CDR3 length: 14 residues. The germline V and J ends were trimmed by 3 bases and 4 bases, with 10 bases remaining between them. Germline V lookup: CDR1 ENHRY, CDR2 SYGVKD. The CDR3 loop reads CAISEEEGYNEQFF. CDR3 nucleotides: TGTGCCATCAGTGAAGAGGAAGGATACAATGAGCAGTTCTTC.

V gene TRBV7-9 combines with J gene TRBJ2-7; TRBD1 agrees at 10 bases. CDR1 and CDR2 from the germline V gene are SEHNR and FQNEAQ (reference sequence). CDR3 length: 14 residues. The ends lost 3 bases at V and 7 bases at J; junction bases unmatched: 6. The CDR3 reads CASSLGQGQREQYF. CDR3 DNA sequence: TGTGCCAGCAGCTTGGGACAGGGGCAGCGGGAGCAGTACTTC.

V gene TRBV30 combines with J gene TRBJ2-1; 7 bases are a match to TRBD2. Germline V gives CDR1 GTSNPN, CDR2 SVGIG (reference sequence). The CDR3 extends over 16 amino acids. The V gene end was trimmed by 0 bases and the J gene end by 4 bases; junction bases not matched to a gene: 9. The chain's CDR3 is CAWSVGQVAGYNEQFF. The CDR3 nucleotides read TGTGCCTGGAGTGTAGGGCAGGTAGCGGGTTACAATGAGCAGTTCTTC.

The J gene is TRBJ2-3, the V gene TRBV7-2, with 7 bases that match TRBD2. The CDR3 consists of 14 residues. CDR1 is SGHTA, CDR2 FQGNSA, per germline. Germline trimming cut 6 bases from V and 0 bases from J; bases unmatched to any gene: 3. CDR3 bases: TGTGCCAGCAGAGTGGGACTAAGCACAGATACGCAGTATTTT. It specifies CASRVGLSTDTQYF.

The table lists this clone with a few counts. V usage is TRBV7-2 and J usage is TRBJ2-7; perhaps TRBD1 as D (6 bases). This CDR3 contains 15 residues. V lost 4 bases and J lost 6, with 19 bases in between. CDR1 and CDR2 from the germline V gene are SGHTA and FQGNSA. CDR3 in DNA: TGTGCCAGCAGCTCATTACAGGGTTTATCAGGCGAGCAGTACTTC. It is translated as CASSSLQGLSGEQYF.

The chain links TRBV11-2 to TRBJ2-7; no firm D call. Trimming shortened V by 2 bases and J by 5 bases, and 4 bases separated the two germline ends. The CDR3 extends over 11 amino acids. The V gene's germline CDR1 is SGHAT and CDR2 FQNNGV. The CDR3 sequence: CASSLTDEQYF. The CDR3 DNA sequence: TGTGCCAGCAGCTTAACGGACGAGCAGTACTTC. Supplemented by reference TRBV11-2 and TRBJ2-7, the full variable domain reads EAGVAQSPRYKIIEKRQSVAFWCNPISGHATLYWYQQILGQGPKLLIQFQNNGVVDDSQLPKDRFSAERLKGVDSTLKIQPAKLEDSAVYLCASSLTDEQYFGPGTRLTVT.

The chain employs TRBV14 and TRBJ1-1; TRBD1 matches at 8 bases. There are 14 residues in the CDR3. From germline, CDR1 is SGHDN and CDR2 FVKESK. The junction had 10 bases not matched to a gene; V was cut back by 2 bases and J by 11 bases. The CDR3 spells CASSQIGQGVEAFF. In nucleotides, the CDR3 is TGTGCCAGCAGCCAAATTGGACAGGGTGTGGAGGCTTTCTTT.

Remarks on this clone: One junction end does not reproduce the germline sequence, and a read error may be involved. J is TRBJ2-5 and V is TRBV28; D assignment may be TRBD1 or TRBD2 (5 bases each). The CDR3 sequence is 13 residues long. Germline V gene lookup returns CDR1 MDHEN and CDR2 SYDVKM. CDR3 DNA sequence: TGTGCCAGCACCCCGGGACGATCAGAGGCCCAGTACTTC. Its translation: CASTPGRSEAQYF.

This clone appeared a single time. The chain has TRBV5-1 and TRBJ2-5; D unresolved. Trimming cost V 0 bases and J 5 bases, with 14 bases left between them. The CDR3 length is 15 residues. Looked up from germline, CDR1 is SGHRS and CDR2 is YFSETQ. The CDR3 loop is CASSLEGSRSETQYF. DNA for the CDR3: TGCGCCAGCAGCTTGGAGGGTAGCAGGAGTGAGACCCAGTACTTC.

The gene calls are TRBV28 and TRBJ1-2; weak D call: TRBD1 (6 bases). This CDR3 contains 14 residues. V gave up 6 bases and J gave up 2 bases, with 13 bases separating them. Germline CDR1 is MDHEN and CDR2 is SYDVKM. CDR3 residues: CASREGGTNYGYTF. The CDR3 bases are TGTGCCAGCAGAGAAGGGGGAACGAACTATGGCTACACCTTC.

CDR3 coding DNA: TGTGCCAGCTCACCGGACAGGGACGGGGGTTCACCCCTCCACTTT. Its translation is CASSPDRDGGSPLHF. The rearrangement joins TRBV18 to TRBJ1-6; TRBD1 aligns across 8 bases. Germline values: CDR1 KGHSH, CDR2 LQKENI. The junction had 7 bases not matched to a gene; V was cut back by 3 bases and J by 9 bases. The CDR3 extends over 15 amino acids.

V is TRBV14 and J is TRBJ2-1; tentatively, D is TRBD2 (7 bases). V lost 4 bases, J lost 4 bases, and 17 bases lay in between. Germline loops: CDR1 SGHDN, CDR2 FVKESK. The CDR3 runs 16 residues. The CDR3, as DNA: TGTGCCAGCAGCCCTTTGGGGGCGGGGGTATACAATGAGCAGTTCTTC. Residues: CASSPLGAGVYNEQFF.

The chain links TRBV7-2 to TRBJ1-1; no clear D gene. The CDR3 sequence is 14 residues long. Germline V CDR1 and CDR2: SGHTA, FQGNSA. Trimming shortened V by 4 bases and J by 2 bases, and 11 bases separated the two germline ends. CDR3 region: CASSSLLYNTEAFF. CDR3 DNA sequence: TGTGCCAGCAGCTCCCTACTCTACAACACTGAAGCTTTCTTT.

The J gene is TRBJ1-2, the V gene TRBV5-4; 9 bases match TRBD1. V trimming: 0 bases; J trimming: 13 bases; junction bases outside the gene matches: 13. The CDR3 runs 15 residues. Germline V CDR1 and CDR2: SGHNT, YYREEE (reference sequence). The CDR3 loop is CASSLGGGDRAWSTF. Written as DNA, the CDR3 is TGTGCCAGCAGCTTGGGGGGCGGGGACAGGGCCTGGAGCACCTTC.

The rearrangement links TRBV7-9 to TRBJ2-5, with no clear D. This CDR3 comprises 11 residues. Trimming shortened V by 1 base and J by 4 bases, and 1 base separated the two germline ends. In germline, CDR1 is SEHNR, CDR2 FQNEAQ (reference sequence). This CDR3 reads CASSLVETQYF. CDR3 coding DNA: TGTGCCAGCAGCTTAGTAGAGACCCAGTACTTC.